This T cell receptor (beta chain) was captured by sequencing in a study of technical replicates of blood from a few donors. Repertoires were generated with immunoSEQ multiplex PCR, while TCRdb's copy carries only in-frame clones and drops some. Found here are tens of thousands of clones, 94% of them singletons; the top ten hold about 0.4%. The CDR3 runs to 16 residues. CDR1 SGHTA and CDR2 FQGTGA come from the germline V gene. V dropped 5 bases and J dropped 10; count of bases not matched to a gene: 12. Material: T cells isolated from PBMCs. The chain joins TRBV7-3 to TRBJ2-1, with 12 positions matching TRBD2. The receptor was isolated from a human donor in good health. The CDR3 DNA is TGTGCCAGCAGCCCGGAACTAGCGGGAGGCCTCGGAGAGCAGTTCTTC. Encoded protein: CASSPELAGGLGEQFF.